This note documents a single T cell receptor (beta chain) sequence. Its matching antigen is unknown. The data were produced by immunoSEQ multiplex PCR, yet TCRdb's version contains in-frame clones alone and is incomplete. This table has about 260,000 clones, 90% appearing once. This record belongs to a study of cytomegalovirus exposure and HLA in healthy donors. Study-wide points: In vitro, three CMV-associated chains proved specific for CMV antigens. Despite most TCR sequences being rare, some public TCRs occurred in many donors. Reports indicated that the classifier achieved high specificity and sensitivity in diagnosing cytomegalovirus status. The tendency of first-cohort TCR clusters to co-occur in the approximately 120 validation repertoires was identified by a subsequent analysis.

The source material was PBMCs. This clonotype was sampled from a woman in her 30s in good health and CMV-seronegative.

In nucleotides, the CDR3 is TGTGCCAGTAGTATCGGTCTAGCGGGAGGTCTGGAGCAGTTCTTC. Its protein product is CASSIGLAGGLEQFF. V is TRBV19 and J is TRBJ2-1; 11 bases agree with TRBD2. J was trimmed by 10 bases and V by 3 bases; bases with no gene match: 8. Germline CDR1 is LNHDA and CDR2 is SQIVND (reference sequence). CDR3 length: 15 amino acids.